One sample yielded the 28 T cell receptor beta chains listed below, sequenced in a study of blood T cells in healthy people across ages. A second PCR of roughly 7 to 11 cycles used a sample-barcoded 5' primer and a J-beta primer mix. TCRdb independently ran MiXCR on the 5' RACE reads; one entry per CDR3 protein. The sample lists about 780,000 distinct CDR3 sequences, 25% to 30% occurring once. These data also formed part of another study, on T cells of mothers and their children.

Material for sequencing was blood. The receptors shown here come from a boy between 10 and 17 years old in good health.

This chain uses TRBV5-4 with TRBJ2-1; the D is unclear. This CDR3 region has 17 residues. The germline V gene encodes CDR1 SGHNT and CDR2 YYREEE (reference sequence). Trimming took off 0 bases at V and 0 bases at J, with 13 bases between the two ends. CDR3 protein: CASSLGASTPSYNEQFF. In nucleotides, the CDR3 is TGTGCCAGCAGCTTGGGAGCTTCCACCCCCTCCTACAATGAGCAGTTCTTC.

This clonotype was seen only a few times. The V gene is TRBV12-3 or TRBV12-4, the J gene TRBJ2-7, with 8 bases aligning to TRBD1. The CDR3 sequence is 15 residues long. The J segment lost 1 base and the V segment lost 6 bases, leaving 8 bases of the junction unmatched. This CDR3 is CASRLGQGQSYEQYF. DNA of the CDR3: TGTGCCAGCAGACTAGGACAGGGCCAATCCTACGAGCAGTACTTC.

This clonotype showed up just a few times. The chain joins TRBV7-9 to TRBJ2-1; D is undetermined. V lost 3 bases and J 0 bases, leaving 9 bases between the germline ends. Germline-derived CDR1 and CDR2 are SEHNR and FQNEAQ (reference sequence). This CDR3 contains 15 residues. In nucleotides, the CDR3 is TGTGCCAGCAGCTTTGAAGGGAACTCCTACAATGAGCAGTTCTTC. It encodes CASSFEGNSYNEQFF.

V and J are TRBV2 and TRBJ2-6; D is undetermined. The V gene's germline CDR1 is SNHLY and CDR2 FYNNEI. V lost 2 bases, J lost 2 bases, and 7 bases lay in between. The CDR3 runs 15 residues. In DNA form, the CDR3 reads TGTGCCAGCAGTGAAATGAGTACTGGGGCCAACGTCCTGACTTTC. This gives the protein CASSEMSTGANVLTF.

This clonotype came up a few times. The J gene is TRBJ2-3, the V gene TRBV27; D perhaps matches TRBD2 (6 bases). Looked up from germline, CDR1 is MNHEY and CDR2 is SMNVEV (reference sequence). This CDR3 comprises 17 residues. V gave up 1 base and J gave up 8 bases, with 22 bases separating them. The CDR3 region is CASSLFPGEAGIGTQYF. The CDR3 DNA reads TGTGCCAGCAGTTTATTCCCGGGGGAGGCGGGGATTGGTACGCAGTATTTT.

This chain links TRBV3-1 with TRBJ1-1; D unclear. The CDR3 is 13 residues long. Germline loops: CDR1 LGHDT, CDR2 YNNKEL (reference sequence). The V end was cut by 1 base, the J end by 6 bases, with 9 bases between. The DNA of the CDR3 is TGTGCCAGCAGCCAAGGAATTGGGTCTGAAGCTTTCTTT. Amino acid sequence: CASSQGIGSEAFF.

This clonotype appeared a few times. This chain links TRBV7-2 with TRBJ2-2, with 9 bases fitting TRBD1. The CDR3 is 15 amino acids. The germline V gene encodes CDR1 SGHTA and CDR2 FQGNSA. V shed 3 bases, J shed 6 bases, and the junction held 5 bases outside the gene matches. CDR3 loop: CASSFRDRVSGELFF. Written as DNA, the CDR3 is TGTGCCAGCAGCTTCCGGGACAGGGTCTCCGGGGAGCTGTTTTTT.

This chain uses TRBV18 with TRBJ2-3; D is perhaps TRBD1 or TRBD2 (5 bases each). The CDR3 is made up of 16 amino acids. In germline, CDR1 is KGHSH, CDR2 LQKENI. V lost 8 bases and J lost 0, with 18 bases in between. The chain's CDR3 is CASQLQAWGSTDTQYF. The CDR3 DNA follows: TGTGCCAGCCAGTTACAGGCGTGGGGGAGCACAGATACGCAGTATTTT.

This clonotype was counted many times. The chain links TRBV12-3 or TRBV12-4 to TRBJ2-5; D not resolved. V shed 7 bases and J shed 5 bases, with 17 bases lying between them. The CDR3 spans 14 residues. CDR3 DNA sequence: TGTGCCAGCAAAGCCCACAAGGCTTTGGAGACCCAGTACTTC. Its protein is CASKAHKALETQYF.

This clonotype was found a few times. An end of the junction does not agree with germline; a read error may underlie this. The genes are TRBV11-2 and TRBJ2-1; TRBD1 or TRBD2 may be the D gene (5 bases each). This CDR3 region has 14 residues. Germline V gene sequence: CDR1 SGHAT, CDR2 FQNNGV. The CDR3 loop reads CASSSLTGLNERFF. The CDR3 region has the DNA TGTGCCAGCAGCTCCCTTACAGGACTCAATGAGCGGTTCTTC. The full variable domain, with the rest looked up from reference TRBV11-2 and TRBJ2-1, is EAGVAQSPRYKIIEKRQSVAFWCNPISGHATLYWYQQILGQGPKLLIQFQNNGVVDDSQLPKDRFSAERLKGVDSTLKIQPAKLEDSAVYLCASSSLTGLNERFFGPGTRLTVL.

The V call is TRBV15, the J call TRBJ2-5; 7 bases are shared with TRBD2. Per germline, CDR1 LNHNV and CDR2 YYDKDF (reference sequence). The V segment lost 0 bases and the J segment 2 bases; nucleotides outside the gene matches: 6. The CDR3 loop spans 16 amino acids. The CDR3 bases are TGTGCCACCAGCAGAGAGTTAGCGGGTCCACAAGAGACCCAGTACTTC. Translated: CATSRELAGPQETQYF.

The rearrangement links TRBV4-1 to TRBJ2-1, with unresolved D. The J call could be wrong; TRBJ2-7 is a better fit for the DNA end. The germline CDR1 and CDR2 sequences are MGHRA and YSYEKL. The CDR3 sequence is 15 residues long. The CDR3 sequence: CASSQDSRAAAEQYF. The CDR3 coding sequence is TGCGCCAGCAGCCAAGATAGTCGGGCAGCTGCCGAGCAGTACTTC.

V is TRBV20-1 and J is TRBJ2-7; 8 nucleotides align to TRBD2. CDR3 size: 10 residues. CDR1 DFQATT and CDR2 SNEGSKA come from the germline V gene (reference sequence). The CDR3 sequence: CSGGVTEQYF. The CDR3 DNA is TGCAGCGGGGGGGTGACCGAGCAGTACTTC.

This clonotype was recorded at least ten times. The CDR3 coding sequence is TGTGCCAGCAGCTTGGTCCTTAGCTCCTACAATGAGCAGTTCTTC. It codes for CASSLVLSSYNEQFF. This chain connects TRBV7-3 to TRBJ2-1; no clear D gene. Deletions cut 3 bases from V and 0 bases from J, with 9 bases between. This CDR3 is 15 amino acids long. Germline V gene lookup returns CDR1 SGHTA and CDR2 FQGTGA.

The rearrangement uses TRBV12-3 or TRBV12-4 and TRBJ1-5; 8 bases align to TRBD1. This CDR3 has 16 residues. V trimming: 5 bases; J trimming: 3 bases; junction bases outside the gene matches: 9. The CDR3 sequence is CASSGPGQAFNQPQHF. CDR3 sequence (DNA): TGTGCCAGCAGTGGGCCGGGACAGGCTTTCAATCAGCCCCAGCATTTT.

As DNA, the CDR3 is TGCAGTGCTAGAGTCGGCGGGAAGAGCTCCTACAATGAGCAGTTCTTC. Its protein is CSARVGGKSSYNEQFF. The V call is TRBV20-1, the J call TRBJ2-1; a weak D match, TRBD2 (6 bases). The germline CDR1 and CDR2 sequences are DFQATT and SNEGSKA (reference sequence). Trimming stripped 1 base from V and 0 bases from J, with 13 bases between. This CDR3 has 16 amino acids.

This clonotype has a handful of counts. The chain uses TRBV29-1 and TRBJ2-6, with 8 positions matching TRBD2. Germline CDR1 reads SQVTM; CDR2 reads ANQGSEA. The CDR3 has 16 residues. V was clipped by 7 bases and J by 0 bases; unmatched bases: 8. The CDR3, as DNA: TGCAGCGCCGGCGGGGGGTACCTCTCTGGGGCCAACGTCCTGACTTTC. Protein sequence: CSAGGGYLSGANVLTF.

The chain employs TRBV11-2 and TRBJ2-1, with D possibly being TRBD2 (5 bases). Germline CDR1 and CDR2: SGHAT and FQNNGV. V was trimmed by 3 bases and J by 0 bases, leaving 9 bases between them. There are 15 residues in the CDR3. The CDR3 sequence: CASSFSASSYNEQFF. CDR3 coding DNA: TGTGCCAGCAGCTTTAGCGCTAGCTCCTACAATGAGCAGTTCTTC.

This clonotype showed up just a few times. The chain employs TRBV20-1 and TRBJ2-3, with 14 bases matching TRBD2. The CDR3 extends over 16 amino acids. From germline, CDR1 is DFQATT and CDR2 SNEGSKA (reference sequence). V was clipped by 3 bases and J by 5 bases; unmatched bases: 7. CDR3 amino acids: CSARLTSGGAIDTQYF. The CDR3 DNA reads TGCAGTGCTAGGCTGACTAGCGGGGGGGCCATAGATACGCAGTATTTT.

The genes are TRBV9 and TRBJ1-1; TRBD1 aligns across 8 bases. Germline assignment: CDR1 SGDLS and CDR2 YYNGEE. The CDR3 consists of 15 residues. V trimming: 3 bases; J trimming: 1 base; junction bases outside the gene matches: 5. CDR3 region: CASSAWTGSNTEAFF. The CDR3 DNA follows: TGTGCCAGCAGCGCCTGGACAGGGTCGAACACTGAAGCTTTCTTT. Full variable domain (rest looked up from reference TRBV9 and TRBJ1-1): DSGVTQTPKHLITATGQRVTLRCSPRSGDLSVYWYQQSLDQGLQFLIQYYNGEERAKGNILERFSAQQFPDLHSELNLSSLELGDSALYFCASSAWTGSNTEAFFGQGTRLTVV.

In its sample, this clonotype was seen a few times. This sequence joins TRBV6-5 and TRBJ2-5; D not resolved. The J call may be faulty, since TRBJ2-7 better matches the DNA end. This CDR3 spans 16 amino acids. The germline V gene has CDR1 MNHEY and CDR2 SVGAGI. CDR3 nucleotide sequence: TGTGCCAGCAGTTACTCGAGGCCTCGACTCTCCTACGAGCAGTACTTC. Its translation: CASSYSRPRLSYEQYF.

This chain links TRBV27 with TRBJ1-5, with D unresolved. The CDR3 covers 14 residues. Germline CDR1 MNHEY, CDR2 SMNVEV (reference sequence). Trimming took off 5 bases at V and 6 bases at J, with 14 bases between the two ends. The CDR3 nucleotides read TGTGCCAGCAGTAGCCACACCGGAACTCAGCCCCAGCATTTT. Its protein product is CASSSHTGTQPQHF.

The genes are TRBV12-3 or TRBV12-4 and TRBJ2-5; tentative D call: TRBD2 (5 bases). The J call may be mistaken, given a closer DNA end match to TRBJ2-1. The length of the CDR3 is 17 residues. Here the CDR3 reads CASSLPGHSAGSNEQFF. CDR3 nucleotide sequence: TGTGCCAGCAGTTTACCGGGTCACTCTGCGGGTAGCAATGAGCAGTTCTTC.

This clonotype was detected a few times. V and J are TRBV18 and TRBJ2-5, with D possibly matching TRBD2 (6 bases). Germline-derived CDR1 and CDR2 are KGHSH and LQKENI. This CDR3 comprises 15 residues. Between the trimmed V and J ends, which lost 3 bases and 3 bases, there was a span of 14 bases. This CDR3 reads CASSPTGWREETQYF. The CDR3 region has the DNA TGTGCCAGCTCACCTACTGGGTGGAGGGAAGAGACCCAGTACTTC.

This clonotype occurred a few times. This chain joins TRBV5-1 and TRBJ2-3; TRBD2 agrees at 8 bases. V gave up 7 bases and J gave up 6 bases; unmatched junction bases: 10. This CDR3 region has 14 residues. Looked up from germline, CDR1 is SGHRS and CDR2 is YFSETQ. The CDR3 reads CASHPTAGADTQYF. Here the CDR3 DNA reads TGCGCCAGCCACCCGACAGCGGGGGCCGATACGCAGTATTTT. Full variable domain (rest looked up from reference TRBV5-1 and TRBJ2-3): KAGVTQTPRYLIKTRGQQVTLSCSPISGHRSVSWYQQTPGQGLQFLFEYFSETQRNKGNFPGRFSGRQFSNSRSEMNVSTLELGDSALYLCASHPTAGADTQYFGPGTRLTVL.

The gene calls are TRBV19 and TRBJ2-7; no firm D call. The CDR3 extends over 12 amino acids. Germline CDR1 is LNHDA and CDR2 is SQIVND (reference sequence). Trimming stripped 7 bases from V and 3 bases from J, with 10 bases between. The CDR3 DNA follows: TGTGCCAGTAAGTCGGAAAACTACGAGCAGTACTTC. This encodes CASKSENYEQYF. Full variable domain (outside the CDR3, taken from reference TRBV19 and TRBJ2-7): DGGITQSPKYLFRKEGQNVTLSCEQNLNHDAMYWYRQDPGQGLRLIYYSQIVNDFQKGDIAEGYSVSREKKESFPLTVTSAQKNPTAFYLCASKSENYEQYFGPGTRLTVT.

This CDR3 is CSVGGWNTEAFF. The CDR3 bases are TGCAGCGTTGGAGGGTGGAACACTGAAGCTTTCTTT. The chain uses TRBV29-1 and TRBJ1-1; D gene uncertain. CDR1 is SQVTM, CDR2 ANQGSEA, per germline. Trimming pared 4 bases from V and 1 base from J, leaving 7 bases between. The CDR3 length is 12 residues.

This clonotype was detected many times. The chain recombines TRBV2 with TRBJ2-3; D call uncertain. Trimming stripped 2 bases from V and 1 base from J, with 4 bases between. Germline V gene data show CDR1 as SNHLY and CDR2 as FYNNEI. The CDR3 loop spans 13 amino acids. In DNA, the CDR3 is TGTGCCAGCAGTGAATACCGCACAGATACGCAGTATTTT. Translation: CASSEYRTDTQYF. The whole variable domain, filled in from reference TRBV2 and TRBJ2-3, reads EPEVTQTPSHQVTQMGQEVILRCVPISNHLYFYWYRQILGQKVEFLVSFYNNEISEKSEIFDDQFSVERPDGSNFTLKIRSTKLEDSAMYFCASSEYRTDTQYFGPGTRLTVL.